This T cell receptor (beta chain) emerged from a study of T cells in tumors after PD-1 blockade. Study background: Either cemiplimab 350 mg every 2 weeks or pembrolizumab 200 mg every 3 weeks was given. During anti-PD-1 treatment, some patients continued daily vismodegib 150 mg. Study-level findings and limits: Some novel exhausted tumor clones appeared in pre-treatment blood, suggesting peripheral recruitment.

The length of the CDR3 is 15 residues. CDR1 and CDR2 (germline): MNHEY, SVGAGI. Trimming took 7 bases from V and 0 from J, leaving 10 bases between them. This clone is a singleton in its sample. Its antigen remains unknown. Libraries were prepared by immunoSEQ multiplex PCR; TCRdb keeps only in-frame clonotypes and omits some of them. The sample consists of about 63,000 clones, approximately 79% of them appearing once. The gene calls are TRBV6-5 and TRBJ1-6; D not resolved. Sample: PBMCs, taken after anti-PD-1 treatment. This TCR was sampled from a human donor with basal cell carcinoma. The CDR3 DNA reads TGTGCCAGCACCCACCGGAGCTCCTATAATTCACCCCTCCACTTT. This codes for CASTHRSSYNSPLHF.